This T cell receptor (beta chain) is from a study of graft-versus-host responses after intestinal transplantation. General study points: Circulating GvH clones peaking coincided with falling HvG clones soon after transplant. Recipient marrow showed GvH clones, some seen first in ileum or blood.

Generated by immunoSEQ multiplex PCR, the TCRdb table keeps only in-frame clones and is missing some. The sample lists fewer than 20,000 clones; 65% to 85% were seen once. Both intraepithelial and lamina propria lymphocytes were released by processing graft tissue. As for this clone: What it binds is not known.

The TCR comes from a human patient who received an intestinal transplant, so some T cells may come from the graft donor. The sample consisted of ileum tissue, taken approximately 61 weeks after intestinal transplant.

The CDR3 here is CASSFRPGQLVGELFF. CDR3 nucleotides: TGTGCCAGCAGCTTCAGACCCGGACAGCTCGTCGGGGAGCTGTTTTTT. The V call is TRBV7-4, the J call TRBJ2-2, with TRBD1 as a possible D gene (6 bases). V shed 3 bases and J shed 7 bases, with 18 bases lying between them. Looked up from germline, CDR1 is SGHVT and CDR2 is SQSDAQ. This CDR3 contains 16 residues.